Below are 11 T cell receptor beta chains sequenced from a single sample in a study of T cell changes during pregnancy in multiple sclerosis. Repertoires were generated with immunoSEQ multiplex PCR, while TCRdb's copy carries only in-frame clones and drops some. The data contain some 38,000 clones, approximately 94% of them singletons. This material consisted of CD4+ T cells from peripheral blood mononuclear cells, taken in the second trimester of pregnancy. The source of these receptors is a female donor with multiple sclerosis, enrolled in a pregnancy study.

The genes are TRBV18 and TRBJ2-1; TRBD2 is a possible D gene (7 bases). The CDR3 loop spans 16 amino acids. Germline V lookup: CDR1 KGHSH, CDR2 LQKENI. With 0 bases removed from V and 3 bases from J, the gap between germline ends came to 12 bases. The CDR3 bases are TGTGCCAGCTCACCACCGGGAGGGGGATTCTACAATGAGCAGTTCTTC. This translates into CASSPPGGGFYNEQFF.

The CDR3 coding sequence is TGTGCCAGCGGGGGGGCAGGTGGAGAGACCCAGTACTTC. This encodes CASGGAGGETQYF. V and J are TRBV19 and TRBJ2-5; 8 nucleotides line up with TRBD2. V shed 9 bases and J 4 bases; nucleotides not matched to a gene: 7. Germline-derived CDR1 and CDR2 are LNHDA and SQIVND (reference sequence). This CDR3 comprises 13 residues.

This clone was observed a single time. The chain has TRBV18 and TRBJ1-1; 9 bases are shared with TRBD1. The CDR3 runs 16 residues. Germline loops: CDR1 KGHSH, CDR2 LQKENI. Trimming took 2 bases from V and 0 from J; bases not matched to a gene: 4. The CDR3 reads CASSPMDRGLNTEAFF. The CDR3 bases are TGTGCCAGCTCACCAATGGACAGGGGTTTGAACACTGAAGCTTTCTTT.

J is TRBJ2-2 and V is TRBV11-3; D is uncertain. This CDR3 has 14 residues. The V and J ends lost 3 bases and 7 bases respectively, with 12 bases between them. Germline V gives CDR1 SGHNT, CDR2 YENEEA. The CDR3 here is CASSFGEWSGELFF. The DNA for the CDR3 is TGTGCCAGCAGCTTCGGAGAGTGGAGCGGGGAGCTGTTTTTT.

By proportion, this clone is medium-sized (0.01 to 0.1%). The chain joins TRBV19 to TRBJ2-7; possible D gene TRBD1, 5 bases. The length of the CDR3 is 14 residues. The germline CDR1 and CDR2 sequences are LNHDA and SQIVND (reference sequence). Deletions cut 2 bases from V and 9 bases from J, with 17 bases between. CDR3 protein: CASSIQGSESPQYF. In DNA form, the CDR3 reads TGTGCCAGTAGTATACAGGGTTCTGAGTCCCCGCAGTACTTC.

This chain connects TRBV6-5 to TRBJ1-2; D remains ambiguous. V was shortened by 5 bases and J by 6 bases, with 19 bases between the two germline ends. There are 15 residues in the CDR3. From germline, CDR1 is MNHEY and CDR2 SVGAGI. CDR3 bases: TGTGCCAGCAGTCGAGACACGGGGAGGATCCATGGCTACACCTTC. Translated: CASSRDTGRIHGYTF.

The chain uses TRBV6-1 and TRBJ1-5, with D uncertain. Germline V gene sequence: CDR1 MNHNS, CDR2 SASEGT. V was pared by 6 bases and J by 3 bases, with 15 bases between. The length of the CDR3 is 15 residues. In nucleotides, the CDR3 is TGTGCCAGCAGCAAACTCGGAGGCAACAATCAGCCCCAGCATTTT. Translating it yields CASSKLGGNNQPQHF.

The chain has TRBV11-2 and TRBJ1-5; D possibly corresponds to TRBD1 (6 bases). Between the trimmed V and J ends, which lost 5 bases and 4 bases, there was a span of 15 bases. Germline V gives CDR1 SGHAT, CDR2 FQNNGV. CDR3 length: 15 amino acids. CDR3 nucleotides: TGTGCCAGCAGCCTCTCGGGGGGCATTAATCAGCCCCAGCATTTT. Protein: CASSLSGGINQPQHF.

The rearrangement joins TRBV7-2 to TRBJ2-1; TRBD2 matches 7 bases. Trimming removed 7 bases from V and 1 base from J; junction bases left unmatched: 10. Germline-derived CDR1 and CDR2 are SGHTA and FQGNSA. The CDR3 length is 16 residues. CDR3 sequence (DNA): TGTGCCAGCACCCGAATAGCGGGTACGTCCTACAATGAGCAGTTCTTC. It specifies CASTRIAGTSYNEQFF.

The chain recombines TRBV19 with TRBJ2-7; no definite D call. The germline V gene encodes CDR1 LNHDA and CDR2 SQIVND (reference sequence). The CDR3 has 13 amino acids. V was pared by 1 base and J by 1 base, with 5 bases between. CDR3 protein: CASSIGLSYEQYF. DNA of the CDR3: TGTGCCAGTAGTATAGGTCTTTCCTACGAGCAGTACTTC. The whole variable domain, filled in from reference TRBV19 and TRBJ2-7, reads DGGITQSPKYLFRKEGQNVTLSCEQNLNHDAMYWYRQDPGQGLRLIYYSQIVNDFQKGDIAEGYSVSREKKESFPLTVTSAQKNPTAFYLCASSIGLSYEQYFGPGTRLTVT.

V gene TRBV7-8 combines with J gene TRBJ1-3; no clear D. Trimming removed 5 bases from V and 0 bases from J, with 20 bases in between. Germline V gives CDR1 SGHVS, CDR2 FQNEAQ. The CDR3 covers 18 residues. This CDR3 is CASSPGGPGLHSGNTIYF. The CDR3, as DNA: TGTGCCAGCAGCCCCGGTGGCCCCGGACTCCACTCTGGAAACACCATATATTTT. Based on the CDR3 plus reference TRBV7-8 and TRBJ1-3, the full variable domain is GAGVSQSPRYKVAKRGQDVALRCDPISGHVSLFWYQQALGQGPEFLTYFQNEAQLDKSGLPSDRFFAERPEGSVSTLKIQRTQQEDSAVYLCASSPGGPGLHSGNTIYFGEGSWLTVV.